What follows are 18 T cell receptor beta chains derived from one specimen sequenced in a study of blood T cell repertoires in COVID-19. Here immunoSEQ multiplex PCR was the method, and the copy in TCRdb shows in-frame clones only, minus some. In the table there are about 130,000 clones, 81% of which are singletons. The sample was peripheral blood. The receptors stem from a man between 25 and 39 years old with COVID-19, enrolled during active disease.

A few counts support this clone. This specimen includes other DNA sequences encoding the same CDR3. This chain connects TRBV19 to TRBJ1-1; 11 bases fit TRBD1. This CDR3 has 14 amino acids. V trimming: 7 bases; J trimming: 4 bases; junction bases outside the gene matches: 5. Germline V gene sequence: CDR1 LNHDA, CDR2 SQIVND (reference sequence). The CDR3 protein is CASTPGTGGTEAFF. In DNA, the CDR3 is TGTGCCAGTACCCCCGGGACAGGGGGCACTGAAGCTTTCTTT.

The DNA for the CDR3 is TGTGCCAGCTATGGGGAGGGAAATCAGCCCCAGCATTTT. Amino acids: CASYGEGNQPQHF. This chain joins TRBV28 and TRBJ1-5; unclear D gene. Germline-derived CDR1 and CDR2 are MDHEN and SYDVKM. V was cut by 8 bases and J by 4 bases, with 12 bases left in between. The CDR3 loop spans 13 amino acids.

This clone was seen many times. The chain carries TRBV6-5 and TRBJ1-2, with 7 nucleotides matching TRBD1. V was pared by 6 bases and J by 3 bases, with 4 bases of the junction left unmatched. The CDR3 runs to 13 residues. The germline V gene has CDR1 MNHEY and CDR2 SVGAGI. CDR3 region: CASSSGTDYGYTF. The CDR3 bases are TGTGCCAGCAGCTCCGGGACAGACTATGGCTACACCTTC.

The V call is TRBV29-1, the J call TRBJ1-3, with TRBD1 identical over 9 bases. The length of the CDR3 is 14 residues. Germline CDR1 and CDR2: SQVTM and ANQGSEA. V trimming: 6 bases; J trimming: 2 bases; junction bases outside the gene matches: 5. This chain's CDR3 is CSVRGDRAGNTIYF. The CDR3 region has the DNA TGCAGCGTGCGAGGGGACAGGGCTGGAAACACCATATATTTT.

J is TRBJ2-5 and V is TRBV4-1, with 9 bases identical to TRBD1. Germline assignment: CDR1 MGHRA and CDR2 YSYEKL. J lost 4 bases, V lost 1 base, and 1 base had no gene match. The CDR3 consists of 14 residues. CDR3 in DNA: TGCGCCAGCAGCCAAGGGGACAGGGTAGAGACCCAGTACTTC. Its translation is CASSQGDRVETQYF.

At least ten counts were recorded for this clone. This chain links TRBV5-1 with TRBJ1-2, with D hard to call. The CDR3 has 15 amino acids. Per germline, CDR1 SGHRS and CDR2 YFSETQ. Trimming removed 0 bases at V and 4 bases at J, with 13 bases between. CDR3 sequence: CASSLGGGMGYGYTF. In DNA form, the CDR3 reads TGCGCCAGCAGCTTGGGAGGAGGGATGGGCTATGGCTACACCTTC.

In this sample, this clone turned up a few times. The chain joins TRBV5-6 to TRBJ1-2; 10 positions agree with TRBD1. Trimming removed 1 base from V and 3 bases from J; junction bases left unmatched: 3. Germline loops: CDR1 SGHDT, CDR2 YYEEEE. The CDR3 is 15 residues long. The CDR3 DNA is TGTGCCAGCAGCTTGAGGGGGACAGGGGACTATGGCTACACCTTC. It encodes CASSLRGTGDYGYTF. Filled out from reference TRBV5-6 and TRBJ1-2, the complete variable domain reads DAGVTQSPTHLIKTRGQQVTLRCSPKSGHDTVSWYQQALGQGPQFIFQYYEEEERQRGNFPDRFSGHQFPNYSSELNVNALLLGDSALYLCASSLRGTGDYGYTFGSGTRLTVV.

This clone was seen a single time. Distinct nucleotide sequences in the sample also encode this CDR3. The chain couples TRBV30 to TRBJ1-1, with a possible D match to TRBD1 (5 bases). This CDR3 has 13 amino acids. CDR1 is GTSNPN, CDR2 SVGIG, per germline (reference sequence). The V and J ends lost 1 base and 4 bases respectively, with 10 bases between them. The CDR3 sequence is CAWSGTGGTEAFF. The CDR3, as DNA: TGTGCCTGGAGTGGAACAGGTGGCACTGAAGCTTTCTTT.

The rearrangement links TRBV14 to TRBJ2-7, with D possibly being TRBD1 (6 bases). The CDR3 is made up of 16 amino acids. CDR1 is SGHDN, CDR2 FVKESK, per germline. Trimming removed 1 base at V and 3 bases at J, with 16 bases between. The CDR3 loop is CASSQGVRTAYYEQYF. CDR3 nucleotide sequence: TGTGCCAGCAGCCAAGGAGTACGGACAGCCTACTACGAGCAGTACTTC.

The rearrangement joins TRBV19 to TRBJ1-2; TRBD1 is a possible D gene (6 bases). Between the trimmed V and J ends, which lost 1 base and 11 bases, there was a span of 17 bases. The germline V gene has CDR1 LNHDA and CDR2 SQIVND (reference sequence). The CDR3 has 14 residues. The CDR3 bases are TGTGCCAGTAGTATAGGAGGGGGACGGAGCTTTTACACCTTC. Its translation is CASSIGGGRSFYTF. Using reference TRBV19 and TRBJ1-2 for the parts outside the CDR3, the full variable domain is DGGITQSPKYLFRKEGQNVTLSCEQNLNHDAMYWYRQDPGQGLRLIYYSQIVNDFQKGDIAEGYSVSREKKESFPLTVTSAQKNPTAFYLCASSIGGGRSFYTFGSGTRLTVV.

The chain recombines TRBV27 with TRBJ1-2; tentative D call: TRBD1 (6 bases). V dropped 2 bases and J dropped 3 bases, with 10 bases sitting between them. CDR3 length: 14 residues. Looked up from germline, CDR1 is MNHEY and CDR2 is SMNVEV (reference sequence). The CDR3 spells CASSLNGQYYGYTF. The DNA of the CDR3 is TGTGCCAGCAGTTTAAATGGACAGTACTATGGCTACACCTTC.

This CDR3 is CASGEQPPQAEAFF. The CDR3 DNA reads TGTGCTAGTGGGGAACAGCCTCCGCAGGCTGAAGCTTTCTTT. The chain recombines TRBV12-5 with TRBJ1-1; no firm D call. Germline assignment: CDR1 LGHNT and CDR2 FRNRAP. The V end was cut by 6 bases, the J end by 6 bases, with 17 bases between. This CDR3 is 14 amino acids long.

This sequence joins TRBV4-2 and TRBJ1-6, with TRBD1 as a possible D gene (5 bases). V lost 1 base to trimming and J lost 7 bases, with 14 bases between them. The CDR3 totals 16 residues. Germline V gene data show CDR1 as LGHNA and CDR2 as YNFKEQ. The CDR3 sequence is CASSQVPGGGNSPLHF. CDR3 bases: TGTGCCAGCAGCCAAGTCCCCGGGGGAGGCAATTCACCCCTCCACTTT.

This rearrangement joins TRBV7-8 to TRBJ1-1; D remains ambiguous. This CDR3 has 13 residues. Deletions cut 6 bases from V and 1 base from J, with 9 bases between. Germline CDR1 and CDR2: SGHVS and FQNEAQ. In DNA, the CDR3 is TGTGCCAGCAGGAACCGGGAGAACACTGAAGCTTTCTTT. Protein product: CASRNRENTEAFF.

The J gene is TRBJ1-1, the V gene TRBV14; D may be TRBD1 (6 bases). Germline V gene data show CDR1 as SGHDN and CDR2 as FVKESK. This CDR3 is 13 amino acids long. The V end was cut by 6 bases, the J end by 7 bases, with 15 bases between. The CDR3 sequence is CASSFHRTVEAFF. The DNA of the CDR3 is TGTGCCAGCAGTTTTCACCGGACAGTTGAAGCTTTCTTT.

The chain links TRBV12-3 or TRBV12-4 to TRBJ2-3; possibly TRBD2 for D (5 bases). This CDR3 has 11 amino acids. Trimming took off 8 bases at V and 5 bases at J, with 8 bases between the two ends. CDR3 in amino acids: CASLGGDTQYF. The CDR3 DNA reads as TGTGCCAGCCTAGGAGGAGATACGCAGTATTTT.

J is TRBJ1-1 and V is TRBV4-1, with TRBD1 matching 10 bases. Trimming took 5 bases from V and 8 from J; bases not matched to a gene: 8. Germline V gives CDR1 MGHRA, CDR2 YSYEKL. The length of the CDR3 is 14 residues. CDR3 sequence: CASSFRQGAGEAFF. The CDR3 nucleotides are TGCGCCAGCAGCTTTCGACAGGGGGCCGGGGAAGCTTTCTTT.

This clone was recorded a few times. This rearrangement joins TRBV21-1 to TRBJ2-7; the table assigns TRBD1, which was not confirmed against the DNA. TRBV21-1 is a known pseudogene. This CDR3 is built from 15 residues. The CDR3 spells CASRATGQPYYEQYF. As DNA, the CDR3 is TGTGCCAGCAGGGCCACAGGACAGCCCTACTACGAGCAGTACTTC.